The 9 T cell receptor beta chains presented below share a single source sample, sequenced in a study of cytomegalovirus exposure and HLA in healthy donors. Vbeta (60) and Jbeta (13) primers were used in the PCR. The data were produced by immunoSEQ multiplex PCR, yet TCRdb's version contains in-frame clones alone and is incomplete. The sample yields under 150,000 clones, approximately 80% seen once. Sequenced: PBMCs. The receptors were sampled from a woman in her forties in good health and CMV-seronegative.

The chain combines TRBV2 with TRBJ1-2, with a tentative D call TRBD1 (6 bases). The CDR3 covers 13 residues. V was trimmed by 8 bases and J by 4 bases, leaving 14 bases between them. Germline lookup yields CDR1 SNHLY and CDR2 FYNNEI. The CDR3 DNA is TGTGCCAGCGGGCCCGGACAGTTCTATGGCTACACCTTC. This gives the protein CASGPGQFYGYTF. Together with reference TRBV2 and TRBJ1-2, the CDR3 gives the full variable domain: EPEVTQTPSHQVTQMGQEVILRCVPISNHLYFYWYRQILGQKVEFLVSFYNNEISEKSEIFDDQFSVERPDGSNFTLKIRSTKLEDSAMYFCASGPGQFYGYTFGSGTRLTVV.

The V call is TRBV19, the J call TRBJ1-2, with D tentatively TRBD1 (6 bases). V dropped 10 bases and J dropped 3 bases, with 18 bases sitting between them. This CDR3 has 14 amino acids. Germline V gives CDR1 LNHDA, CDR2 SQIVND (reference sequence). This chain's CDR3 is CATNQGQIHYGYTF. CDR3 coding DNA: TGTGCCACCAATCAAGGACAGATACACTATGGCTACACCTTC.

The gene calls are TRBV27 and TRBJ2-2, with TRBD2 as a possible D gene (6 bases). This CDR3 contains 17 residues. CDR1 and CDR2 (germline): MNHEY, SMNVEV (reference sequence). V shed 6 bases and J shed 2 bases, with 19 bases lying between them. CDR3 amino acids: CASSPWGEVVNTGELFF. The CDR3, as DNA: TGTGCCAGCAGCCCCTGGGGGGAGGTAGTAAACACCGGGGAGCTGTTTTTT.

The gene calls are TRBV11-3 and TRBJ2-5; a possible D gene is TRBD2 (6 bases). The CDR3 runs 14 residues. CDR1 SGHNT and CDR2 YENEEA come from the germline V gene. Trimming left V 3 bases short and J 0 bases short, with 8 bases between. The CDR3 here is CASSFGRNQETQYF. The DNA of the CDR3 is TGTGCCAGCAGCTTTGGGAGGAACCAAGAGACCCAGTACTTC.

In the case of this clone: One junction end does not reproduce the germline sequence, and a read error may be involved. The chain recombines TRBV25-1 with TRBJ1-2; TRBD1 matches at 10 bases. CDR1 and CDR2 (germline): MGHDK, SYGVNS. The CDR3 has 15 residues. CDR3 sequence: CASSESRQGALGYPF. Here the CDR3 DNA reads TGTGCCAGCAGTGAATCGCGACAGGGGGCTTTGGGCTACCCCTTC.

The chain employs TRBV28 and TRBJ2-5; D might be TRBD1 (6 bases). The CDR3 loop spans 14 amino acids. Trimming shortened V by 1 base and J by 3 bases, and 9 bases separated the two germline ends. Germline V gives CDR1 MDHEN, CDR2 SYDVKM. The CDR3 protein is CASSLYRDEETQYF. The DNA for the CDR3 is TGTGCCAGCAGTTTATACAGGGACGAAGAGACCCAGTACTTC.

This sequence joins TRBV5-1 and TRBJ2-5; possible D gene TRBD1, 5 bases. Germline V gives CDR1 SGHRS, CDR2 YFSETQ. V was pared by 4 bases and J by 7 bases, with 17 bases between. This CDR3 has 14 amino acids. CDR3 residues: CASSPDSPPRTQYF. The CDR3, as DNA: TGCGCCAGCAGCCCAGACAGCCCCCCAAGGACCCAGTACTTC.

The CDR3 sequence is CASRPPGDSSPLHF. CDR3 nucleotides: TGTGCCAGTCGGCCGCCAGGGGATAGTTCACCCCTCCACTTT. The chain recombines TRBV28 with TRBJ1-6, with a possible D match to TRBD1 (6 bases). Between the trimmed V and J ends, which lost 9 bases and 9 bases, there was a span of 18 bases. The germline V gene has CDR1 MDHEN and CDR2 SYDVKM. CDR3 length equals 14 residues.

This rearrangement joins TRBV4-1 to TRBJ2-2, with D tentatively TRBD1 (5 bases). V was pared by 1 base and J by 0 bases, with 12 bases between. Germline assignment: CDR1 MGHRA and CDR2 YSYEKL. This CDR3 spans 17 amino acids. The CDR3 region has the DNA TGCGCCAGCAGCCAAGTAGCCTTCAGGGCGAACACCGGGGAGCTGTTTTTT. As protein: CASSQVAFRANTGELFF.